This T cell receptor (beta chain) was retrieved from a study of shared clonotypes between healthy human individuals. Study-wide findings and caveats: Among four donors, roughly 5% of naive CD4 clonotypes were found in common.

Data came from immunoSEQ multiplex PCR; TCRdb stores just in-frame clones and leaves some out. The sample carries about 2.1 million clones, 90% to 95% recorded once. A word on this clone: Its antigen is unidentified.

There are 14 residues in the CDR3. V dropped 0 bases and J dropped 7 bases, with 10 bases sitting between them. Looked up from germline, CDR1 is SGHTS and CDR2 is YDEGEE. CD45RO-negative cells were positively selected for CCR7, leaving out terminally differentiated effector memory CD45RA+ cells. Every one of the donors was a Caucasian adult that lived in Nashville, Tennessee. The TCR was taken from a man between 18 and 35 years old in good health. Some clones in this sample may be carry-over from other donors' samples. Material for sequencing was naive CD8+ T cells from PBMCs. The chain is built from TRBV5-8 and TRBJ1-4; tentative D call: TRBD1 (5 bases). The CDR3 region is CASSLGQGGEKLFF. Written as DNA, the CDR3 is TGTGCCAGCAGCTTGGGCCAGGGTGGTGAAAAACTGTTTTTT. The full variable domain, rest sourced from reference TRBV5-8 and TRBJ1-4, is EAGVTQSPTHLIKTRGQQATLRCSPISGHTSVYWYQQALGLGLQFLLWYDEGEERNRGNFPPRFSGRQFPNYSSELNVNALELEDSALYLCASSLGQGGEKLFFGSGTQLSVL.